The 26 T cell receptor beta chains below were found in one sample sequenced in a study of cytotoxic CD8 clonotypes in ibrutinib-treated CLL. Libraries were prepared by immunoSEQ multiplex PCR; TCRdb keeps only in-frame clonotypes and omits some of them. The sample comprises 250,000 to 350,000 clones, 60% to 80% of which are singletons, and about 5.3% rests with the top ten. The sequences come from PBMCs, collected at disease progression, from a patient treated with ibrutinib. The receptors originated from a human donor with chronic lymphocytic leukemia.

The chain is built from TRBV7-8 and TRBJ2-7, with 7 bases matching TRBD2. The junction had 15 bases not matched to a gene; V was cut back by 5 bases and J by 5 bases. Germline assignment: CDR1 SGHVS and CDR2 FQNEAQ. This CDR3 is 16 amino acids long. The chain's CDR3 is CASSTRDYPSMHEQYF. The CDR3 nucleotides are TGTGCCAGCAGCACACGGGACTACCCCTCGATGCACGAGCAGTACTTC.

This chain's CDR3 is CASSLGPPKRTYGYTF. In DNA form, the CDR3 reads TGTGCCAGCAGCTTAGGACCCCCAAAGCGAACCTATGGCTACACCTTC. This sequence joins TRBV7-9 and TRBJ1-2; D not resolved. This CDR3 comprises 16 residues. CDR1 and CDR2 from the germline V gene are SEHNR and FQNEAQ (reference sequence). Trimming took off 1 base at V and 4 bases at J, with 16 bases between the two ends.

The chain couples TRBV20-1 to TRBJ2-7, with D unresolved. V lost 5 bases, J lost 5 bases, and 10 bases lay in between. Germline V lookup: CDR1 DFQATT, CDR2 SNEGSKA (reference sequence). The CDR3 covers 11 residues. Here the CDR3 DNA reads TGCAGTGCTCTGCAGTGGGACGAGCAGTACTTC. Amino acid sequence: CSALQWDEQYF.

The CDR3 loop reads CASSRTGVPPLSTDTQYF. In DNA form, the CDR3 reads TGCGCCAGCAGCCGAACAGGGGTGCCACCTCTCAGCACAGATACGCAGTATTTT. The rearrangement uses TRBV5-1 and TRBJ2-3, with 7 bases identical to TRBD1. CDR3 length equals 18 residues. Per the germline V gene, CDR1 is SGHRS and CDR2 is YFSETQ. J was trimmed by 0 bases and V by 4 bases; bases with no gene match: 14.

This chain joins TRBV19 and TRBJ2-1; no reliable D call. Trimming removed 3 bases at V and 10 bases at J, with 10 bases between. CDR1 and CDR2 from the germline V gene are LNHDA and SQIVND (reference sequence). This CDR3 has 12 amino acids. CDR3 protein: CASSIGNDEQFF. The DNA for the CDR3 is TGTGCCAGTAGTATCGGCAACGACGAGCAGTTCTTC.

For the CDR3, the DNA is TGTGCCAGCAGCCAAGTACTAGCGGGTACTGAGACCCAGTACTTC. Encoded protein: CASSQVLAGTETQYF. The chain has TRBV4-2 and TRBJ2-5, with 9 bases lining up with TRBD2. CDR3 length: 15 residues. The germline V gene encodes CDR1 LGHNA and CDR2 YNFKEQ. After removal of 1 base from V and 5 bases from J, the junction contained 5 bases not matched to a gene.

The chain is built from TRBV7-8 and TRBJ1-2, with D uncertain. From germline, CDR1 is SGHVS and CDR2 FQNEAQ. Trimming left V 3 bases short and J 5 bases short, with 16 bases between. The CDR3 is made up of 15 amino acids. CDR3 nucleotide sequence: TGTGCCAGCAGCTTTCTTGGGATGGGGTTTTATGGCTACACCTTC. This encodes CASSFLGMGFYGYTF.

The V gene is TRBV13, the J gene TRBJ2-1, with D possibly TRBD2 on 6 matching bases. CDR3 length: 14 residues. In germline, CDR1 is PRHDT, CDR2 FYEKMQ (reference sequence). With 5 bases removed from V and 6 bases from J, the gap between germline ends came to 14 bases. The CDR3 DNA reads TGTGCCAGCAGCGGGGCTAGCGAGGGCAATGAGCAGTTCTTC. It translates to CASSGASEGNEQFF.

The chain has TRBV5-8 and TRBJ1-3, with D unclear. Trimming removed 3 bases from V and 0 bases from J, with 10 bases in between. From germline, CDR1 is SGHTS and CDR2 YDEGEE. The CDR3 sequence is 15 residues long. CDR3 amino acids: CASSSGPGSGNTIYF. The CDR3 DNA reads TGTGCCAGCAGCTCAGGACCGGGCTCTGGAAACACCATATATTTT.

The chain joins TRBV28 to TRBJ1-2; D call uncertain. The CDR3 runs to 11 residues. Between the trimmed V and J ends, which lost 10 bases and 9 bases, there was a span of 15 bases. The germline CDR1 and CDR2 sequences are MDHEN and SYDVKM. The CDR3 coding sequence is TGTGCCATACTATTCCTAGGTAGCTACACCTTC. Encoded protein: CAILFLGSYTF.

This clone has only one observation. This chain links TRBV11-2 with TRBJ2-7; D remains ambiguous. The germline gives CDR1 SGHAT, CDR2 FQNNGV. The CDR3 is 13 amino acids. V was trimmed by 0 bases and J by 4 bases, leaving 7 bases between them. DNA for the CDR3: TGTGCCAGCAGCTTAGATGCCAGGTACGAGCAGTACTTC. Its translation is CASSLDARYEQYF.

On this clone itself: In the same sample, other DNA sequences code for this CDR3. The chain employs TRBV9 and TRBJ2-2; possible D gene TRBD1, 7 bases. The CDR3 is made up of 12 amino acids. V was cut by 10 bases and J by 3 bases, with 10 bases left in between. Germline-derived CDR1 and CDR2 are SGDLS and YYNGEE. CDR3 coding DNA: TGTGCCTCCAGGGGGGACACCGGGGAGCTGTTTTTT. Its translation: CASRGDTGELFF.

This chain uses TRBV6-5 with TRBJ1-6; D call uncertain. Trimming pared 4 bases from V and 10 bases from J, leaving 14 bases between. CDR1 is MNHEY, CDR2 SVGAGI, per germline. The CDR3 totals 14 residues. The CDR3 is CASSSPAGESPLHF. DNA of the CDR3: TGTGCCAGCAGTTCCCCAGCCGGGGAGTCACCCCTCCACTTT.

In nucleotides, the CDR3 is TGCAGTGCCCGCAGCCCCTATGGCTACACCTTC. Translated: CSARSPYGYTF. The chain uses TRBV20-1 and TRBJ1-2; unclear D gene. V lost 6 bases and J lost 4, with 9 bases in between. The germline gives CDR1 DFQATT, CDR2 SNEGSKA (reference sequence). CDR3 length equals 11 residues.

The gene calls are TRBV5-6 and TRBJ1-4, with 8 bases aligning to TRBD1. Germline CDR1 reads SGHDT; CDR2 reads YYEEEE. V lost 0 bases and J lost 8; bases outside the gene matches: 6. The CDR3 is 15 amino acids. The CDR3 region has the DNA TGTGCCAGCAGCTTGGAGGACAGGGCGGACGAAAAACTGTTTTTT. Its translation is CASSLEDRADEKLFF. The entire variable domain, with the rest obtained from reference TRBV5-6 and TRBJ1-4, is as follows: DAGVTQSPTHLIKTRGQQVTLRCSPKSGHDTVSWYQQALGQGPQFIFQYYEEEERQRGNFPDRFSGHQFPNYSSELNVNALLLGDSALYLCASSLEDRADEKLFFGSGTQLSVL.

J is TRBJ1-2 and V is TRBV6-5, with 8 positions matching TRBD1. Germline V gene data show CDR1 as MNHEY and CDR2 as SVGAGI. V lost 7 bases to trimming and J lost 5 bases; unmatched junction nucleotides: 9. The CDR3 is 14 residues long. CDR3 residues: CASKEPGGVYGYTF. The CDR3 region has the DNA TGTGCCAGCAAGGAGCCAGGGGGCGTTTATGGCTACACCTTC.

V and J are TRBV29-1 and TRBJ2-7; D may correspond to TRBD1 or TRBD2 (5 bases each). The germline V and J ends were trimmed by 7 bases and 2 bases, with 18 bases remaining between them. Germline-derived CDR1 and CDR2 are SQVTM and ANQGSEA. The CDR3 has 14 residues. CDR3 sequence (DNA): TGCAGCGGGGTGGGGGTCGGGGCGACCTACGAGCAGTACTTC. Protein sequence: CSGVGVGATYEQYF.

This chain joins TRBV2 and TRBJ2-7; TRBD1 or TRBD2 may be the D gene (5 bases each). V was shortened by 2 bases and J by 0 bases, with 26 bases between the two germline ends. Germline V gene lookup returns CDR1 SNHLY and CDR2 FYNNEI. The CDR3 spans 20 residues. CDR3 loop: CASSESWDEELPISSYEQYF. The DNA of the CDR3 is TGTGCCAGCAGTGAAAGCTGGGACGAGGAACTACCTATCAGCTCCTACGAGCAGTACTTC.

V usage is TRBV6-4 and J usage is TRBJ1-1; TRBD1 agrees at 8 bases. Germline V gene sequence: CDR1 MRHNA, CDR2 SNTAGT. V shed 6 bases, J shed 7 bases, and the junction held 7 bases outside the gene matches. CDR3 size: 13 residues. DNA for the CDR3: TGTGCCAGCAGCGTCGGACAGGGAGGTGAAGCTTTCTTT. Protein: CASSVGQGGEAFF.

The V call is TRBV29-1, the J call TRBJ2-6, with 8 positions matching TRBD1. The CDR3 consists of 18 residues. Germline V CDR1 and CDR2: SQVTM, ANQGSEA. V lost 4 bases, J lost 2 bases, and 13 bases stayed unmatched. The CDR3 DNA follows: TGCAGCGTTGCAGGGGTGGGCAGGGGGCTAGCTGGGGCCAACGTCCTGACTTTC. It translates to CSVAGVGRGLAGANVLTF. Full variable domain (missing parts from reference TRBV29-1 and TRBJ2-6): SAVISQKPSRDICQRGTSLTIQCQVDSQVTMMFWYRQQPGQSLTLIATANQGSEATYESGFVIDKFPISRPNLTFSTLTVSNMSPEDSSIYLCSVAGVGRGLAGANVLTFGAGSRLTVL.

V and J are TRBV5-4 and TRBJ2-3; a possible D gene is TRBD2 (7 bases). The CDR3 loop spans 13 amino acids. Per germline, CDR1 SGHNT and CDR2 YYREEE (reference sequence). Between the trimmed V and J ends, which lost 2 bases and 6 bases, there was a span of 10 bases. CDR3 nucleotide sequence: TGTGCCAGCAGCTTCGGGGGGCGGGATACGCAGTATTTT. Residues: CASSFGGRDTQYF.

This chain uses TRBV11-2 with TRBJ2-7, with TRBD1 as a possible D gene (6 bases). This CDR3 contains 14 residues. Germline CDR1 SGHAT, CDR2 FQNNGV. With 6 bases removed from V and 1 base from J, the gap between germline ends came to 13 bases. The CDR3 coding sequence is TGTGCCAGCAGTTTCAACAGGGAATCCTACGAGCAGTACTTC. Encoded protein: CASSFNRESYEQYF. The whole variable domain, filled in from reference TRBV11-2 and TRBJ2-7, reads EAGVAQSPRYKIIEKRQSVAFWCNPISGHATLYWYQQILGQGPKLLIQFQNNGVVDDSQLPKDRFSAERLKGVDSTLKIQPAKLEDSAVYLCASSFNRESYEQYFGPGTRLTVT.

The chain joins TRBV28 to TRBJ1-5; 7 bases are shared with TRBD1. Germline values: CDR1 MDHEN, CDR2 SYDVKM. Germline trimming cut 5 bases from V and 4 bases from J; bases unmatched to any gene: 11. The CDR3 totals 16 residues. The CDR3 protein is CASSRGQVGLNQPQHF. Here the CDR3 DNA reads TGTGCCAGCAGTCGAGGACAGGTGGGTTTGAATCAGCCCCAGCATTTT.

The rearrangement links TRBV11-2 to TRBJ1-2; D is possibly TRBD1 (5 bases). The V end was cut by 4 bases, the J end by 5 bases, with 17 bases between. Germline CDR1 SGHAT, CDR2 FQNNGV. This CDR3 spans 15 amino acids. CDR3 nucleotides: TGTGCCAGCAGCTCCCCGCGGGGGGTCGGTTATGGCTACACCTTC. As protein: CASSSPRGVGYGYTF.

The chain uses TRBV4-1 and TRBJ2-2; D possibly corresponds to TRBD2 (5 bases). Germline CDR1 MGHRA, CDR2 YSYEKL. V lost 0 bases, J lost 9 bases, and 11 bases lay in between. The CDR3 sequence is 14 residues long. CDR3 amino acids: CASSQDRASRELFF. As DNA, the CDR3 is TGCGCCAGCAGCCAAGACCGTGCTAGCAGGGAGCTGTTTTTT.

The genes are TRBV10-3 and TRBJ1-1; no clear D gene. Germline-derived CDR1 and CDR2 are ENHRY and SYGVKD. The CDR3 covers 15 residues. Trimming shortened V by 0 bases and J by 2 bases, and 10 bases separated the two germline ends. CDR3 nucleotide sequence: TGTGCCATCAGTGAGTCCCCAGTGGTAAACACTGAAGCTTTCTTT. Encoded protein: CAISESPVVNTEAFF.